This TCR beta chain was sequenced during a study of T cell repertoires in cytomegalovirus infection. Study observations and caveats: CMV-specific TCR beta clonotypes restricted by HLA-C dominated the ex vivo response.

A single record per CDR3 protein comes from TCRdb applying MiXCR to the reads. Of more than 650,000 distinct CDR3 sequences listed, approximately 34% are singletons. Germline lookup yields CDR1 LNHNV and CDR2 YYDKDF (reference sequence). This CDR3 has 16 amino acids. The J segment lost 2 bases and the V segment lost 1 base, leaving 5 bases of the junction unmatched. In the case of this clonotype: What it recognizes is unknown.

This clonotype was obtained from a human donor in good health (CMV status not recorded). Some clones in this sample may be carry-over from other donors' samples. The chain carries TRBV15 and TRBJ1-2, with 9 nucleotides matching TRBD1. The sequenced sample consisted of PBMCs. This chain's CDR3 is CATSRGIGQGNYGYTF. The CDR3, as DNA: TGTGCCACCAGCAGAGGAATCGGACAGGGGAACTATGGCTACACCTTC. The full variable domain, rest sourced from reference TRBV15 and TRBJ1-2, is DAMVIQNPRYQVTQFGKPVTLSCSQTLNHNVMYWYQQKSSQAPKLLFHYYDKDFNNEADTPDNFQSRRPNTSFCFLDIRSPGLGDTAMYLCATSRGIGQGNYGYTFGSGTRLTVV.